These 7 T cell receptor beta chains came from one sample sequenced in a study of cytomegalovirus exposure and HLA in healthy donors. Both 60 Vbeta primers and 13 Jbeta primers went into the PCR. Repertoires were generated with immunoSEQ multiplex PCR, while TCRdb's copy carries only in-frame clones and drops some. The sample has 100,000 to 150,000 clones; less than 90% are singletons. Sequencing was carried out using PBMCs. The receptors stem from a man younger than 30 in good health and CMV-seropositive.

A single count supports this clone. The chain combines TRBV5-1 with TRBJ1-2, with 11 positions matching TRBD1. There are 16 residues in the CDR3. Germline lookup yields CDR1 SGHRS and CDR2 YFSETQ. J was trimmed by 4 bases and V by 3 bases; bases with no gene match: 8. CDR3 residues: CASSSGTGGQSYGYTF. CDR3 coding DNA: TGCGCCAGCAGCTCGGGGACAGGGGGTCAGAGCTATGGCTACACCTTC. Drawing the rest from reference TRBV5-1 and TRBJ1-2, the complete variable domain is KAGVTQTPRYLIKTRGQQVTLSCSPISGHRSVSWYQQTPGQGLQFLFEYFSETQRNKGNFPGRFSGRQFSNSRSEMNVSTLELGDSALYLCASSSGTGGQSYGYTFGSGTRLTVV.

The chain links TRBV18 to TRBJ2-3; weak D call: TRBD2 (5 bases). The CDR3 consists of 16 residues. V was shortened by 3 bases and J by 0 bases, with 13 bases between the two germline ends. Germline V CDR1 and CDR2: KGHSH, LQKENI. Written as DNA, the CDR3 is TGTGCCAGCTCACCCCCCGTGGGAGAAAGCACAGATACGCAGTATTTT. Its protein is CASSPPVGESTDTQYF.

This rearrangement joins TRBV4-1 to TRBJ2-7; the D gene is possibly TRBD1 (5 bases). The germline CDR1 and CDR2 sequences are MGHRA and YSYEKL. Trimming stripped 0 bases from V and 2 bases from J, with 17 bases between. This CDR3 has 17 residues. The DNA for the CDR3 is TGCGCCAGCAGCCAAGATTCCTGGTCAGGGAACCCCTACGAGCAGTACTTC. As protein: CASSQDSWSGNPYEQYF.

This clone occurred once. The chain employs TRBV7-3 and TRBJ2-1, with 7 nucleotides matching TRBD2. Germline V CDR1 and CDR2: SGHTA, FQGTGA. This CDR3 spans 14 amino acids. V trimming: 5 bases; J trimming: 10 bases; junction bases outside the gene matches: 11. This CDR3 is CASSVSGGGGEQFF. The CDR3 coding sequence is TGTGCCAGCAGCGTGTCTGGGGGGGGAGGGGAGCAGTTCTTC.

The genes are TRBV11-2 and TRBJ2-7, with a weak D call TRBD2 (5 bases). V gave up 1 base and J gave up 3 bases, with 7 bases separating them. CDR1 and CDR2 from the germline V gene are SGHAT and FQNNGV. CDR3 length: 13 residues. Here the CDR3 DNA reads TGTGCCAGCAGCTTAGGAGGGTTCTACGAGCAGTACTTC. It specifies CASSLGGFYEQYF.

V gene TRBV7-3 combines with J gene TRBJ2-3; D gene ambiguous. The CDR3 loop spans 14 amino acids. With 3 bases removed from V and 1 base from J, the gap between germline ends came to 8 bases. Per germline, CDR1 SGHTA and CDR2 FQGTGA. The CDR3 protein is CASSFKPGTDTQYF. The CDR3 bases are TGTGCCAGCAGCTTCAAGCCTGGCACAGATACGCAGTATTTT.

The chain couples TRBV15 to TRBJ2-3, with a weak D call TRBD2 (5 bases). Germline CDR1 LNHNV, CDR2 YYDKDF (reference sequence). With 3 bases removed from V and 4 bases from J, the gap between germline ends came to 14 bases. The CDR3 extends over 15 amino acids. The CDR3 is CATSRDSGPADTQYF. CDR3 DNA sequence: TGTGCCACCAGCAGGGACTCCGGACCTGCAGATACGCAGTATTTT.